One and the same sample provided the 29 T cell receptor beta chains below, sequenced in a study of blood T cell repertoires in COVID-19. Produced via immunoSEQ multiplex PCR; TCRdb's table is partial and in-frame only. Of around 360,000 clones detected, more than 75% appear once; the ten largest clones hold roughly 2%. Sequencing was carried out using PBMCs or T cells enriched from blood (not recorded which). These receptors came from a man aged 40-49 years in a cohort exposed to, infected with or recovered from COVID-19 (not recorded which).

This chain joins TRBV4-1 and TRBJ2-1, with 7 bases aligning to TRBD2. CDR1 is MGHRA and CDR2 is YSYEKL in the germline V gene. This CDR3 region has 18 residues. J was trimmed by 6 bases and V by 8 bases; bases with no gene match: 22. This CDR3 is CASGQRVLAATGANEQFF. The CDR3 DNA reads TGCGCCAGCGGACAAAGGGTTCTAGCGGCGACCGGGGCCAATGAGCAGTTCTTC.

The rearrangement uses TRBV5-1 and TRBJ1-1; 8 nucleotides agree with TRBD1. Trimming removed 0 bases from V and 4 bases from J; junction bases left unmatched: 2. The germline V gene encodes CDR1 SGHRS and CDR2 YFSETQ. This CDR3 comprises 14 residues. The CDR3 protein is CASSLGDRPTEAFF. In DNA form, the CDR3 reads TGCGCCAGCAGCTTGGGGGACAGGCCCACTGAAGCTTTCTTT.

The gene calls are TRBV13 and TRBJ2-1; 12 bases line up with TRBD2. This CDR3 is 14 amino acids long. The ends lost 5 bases at V and 6 bases at J; junction bases unmatched: 2. Germline CDR1 PRHDT, CDR2 FYEKMQ (reference sequence). The CDR3 region has the DNA TGTGCCAGCAGCCGACTAGCGGGAGCCAATGAGCAGTTCTTC. Translation: CASSRLAGANEQFF.

The rearrangement joins TRBV28 to TRBJ2-1, with 12 positions matching TRBD2. Germline CDR1 reads MDHEN; CDR2 reads SYDVKM. The CDR3 is made up of 15 amino acids. V lost 7 bases, J lost 10 bases, and 11 bases stayed unmatched. Here the CDR3 DNA reads TGTGCCAGCACGTTACCTAGCGGGAGGGCTGGGGAGCAGTTCTTC. This encodes CASTLPSGRAGEQFF. The full variable domain, with the rest looked up from reference TRBV28 and TRBJ2-1, is DVKVTQSSRYLVKRTGEKVFLECVQDMDHENMFWYRQDPGLGLRLIYFSYDVKMKEKGDIPEGYSVSREKKERFSLILESASTNQTSMYLCASTLPSGRAGEQFFGPGTRLTVL.

The rearrangement joins TRBV9 to TRBJ1-2; D remains unclear. Looked up from germline, CDR1 is SGDLS and CDR2 is YYNGEE. V lost 4 bases and J lost 5, with 9 bases in between. The CDR3 is 12 residues long. CDR3 sequence: CASSPWAYGYTF. CDR3 nucleotides: TGTGCCAGCAGCCCGTGGGCGTATGGCTACACCTTC. The full variable domain, completed using reference TRBV9 and TRBJ1-2, is DSGVTQTPKHLITATGQRVTLRCSPRSGDLSVYWYQQSLDQGLQFLIQYYNGEERAKGNILERFSAQQFPDLHSELNLSSLELGDSALYFCASSPWAYGYTFGSGTRLTVV.

The V call is TRBV6-5, the J call TRBJ2-5, with 8 bases identical to TRBD2. In germline, CDR1 is MNHEY, CDR2 SVGAGI. Germline trimming cut 4 bases from V and 1 base from J; bases unmatched to any gene: 5. This CDR3 has 15 residues. The CDR3 DNA reads TGTGCCAGCAGTTTCAGCGGGAGAAGCCAAGAGACCCAGTACTTC. This encodes CASSFSGRSQETQYF.

This clone was seen just once. In DNA, the CDR3 is TGTGCCAGCTCACCACCGTACAGCCGAGCTAACTATGGCTACACCTTC. Translating it yields CASSPPYSRANYGYTF. The rearrangement joins TRBV18 to TRBJ1-2; D not certain. V was clipped by 0 bases and J by 0 bases, with 11 bases between them. CDR1 is KGHSH and CDR2 is LQKENI in the germline V gene. The CDR3 is made up of 16 amino acids.

The V and J genes are TRBV3-1 (or the pseudogene TRBV3-2) and TRBJ2-5, with a weak D call TRBD1 (6 bases). The CDR3 is made up of 14 amino acids. Germline V gene lookup returns CDR1 LGHDT and CDR2 YNNKEL (reference sequence). V lost 4 bases and J 0 bases, leaving 9 bases between the germline ends. CDR3 amino acids: CASSPTGYQETQYF. CDR3 sequence (DNA): TGTGCCAGCAGCCCCACAGGGTACCAAGAGACCCAGTACTTC.

This sequence joins TRBV11-1 and TRBJ2-5; no definite D call. This CDR3 has 14 residues. Trimming removed 0 bases at V and 2 bases at J, with 7 bases between. The germline V gene encodes CDR1 SGHAT and CDR2 FQDESV (reference sequence). CDR3 bases: TGTGCCAGCAGCTTAGCCCACTTTCAAGAGACCCAGTACTTC. It yields the protein CASSLAHFQETQYF.

This rearrangement joins TRBV2 to TRBJ2-5; 8 bases map to TRBD2. V shed 3 bases and J 5 bases; nucleotides not matched to a gene: 14. The CDR3 consists of 17 residues. The germline CDR1 and CDR2 sequences are SNHLY and FYNNEI. In nucleotides, the CDR3 is TGTGCCAGCAGTGAGGACTGGAGCGGGAGCTTTGGGGAGACCCAGTACTTC. Its translation is CASSEDWSGSFGETQYF.

The chain combines TRBV10-3 with TRBJ1-5, with 10 bases lining up with TRBD1. This CDR3 contains 15 residues. Germline trimming cut 4 bases from V and 2 bases from J; bases unmatched to any gene: 2. Germline CDR1 ENHRY, CDR2 SYGVKD. Here the CDR3 DNA reads TGTGCCATCAGTGGGGACAGGGGAGGCAATCAGCCCCAGCATTTT. Translating gives CAISGDRGGNQPQHF.

The V call is TRBV6-6, the J call TRBJ2-5; 7 nucleotides align to TRBD1. This CDR3 is built from 15 residues. Germline-derived CDR1 and CDR2 are MNHNY and SVGAGI (reference sequence). V gave up 5 bases and J gave up 5 bases; unmatched junction bases: 11. The CDR3 spells CASSTLDRRGETQYF. As DNA, the CDR3 is TGTGCCAGCAGTACCTTGGACAGGAGAGGGGAGACCCAGTACTTC.

The chain couples TRBV2 to TRBJ2-2, with D unclear. V gave up 4 bases and J gave up 4 bases, with 7 bases separating them. The length of the CDR3 is 13 residues. The germline V gene encodes CDR1 SNHLY and CDR2 FYNNEI. The CDR3 is CASSAWPTGELFF. DNA for the CDR3: TGTGCCAGCAGTGCGTGGCCCACCGGGGAGCTGTTTTTT.

In its sample, this clone was seen once. This rearrangement joins TRBV5-1 to TRBJ2-2; maybe TRBD1 (5 bases). CDR1 is SGHRS and CDR2 is YFSETQ in the germline V gene. The CDR3 length is 15 residues. V was cut by 0 bases and J by 2 bases, with 8 bases left in between. As DNA, the CDR3 is TGCGCCAGCAGCTTGGAGGGGTTAAACACCGGGGAGCTGTTTTTT. Translated: CASSLEGLNTGELFF. The complete variable domain, with remaining parts taken from reference TRBV5-1 and TRBJ2-2, reads KAGVTQTPRYLIKTRGQQVTLSCSPISGHRSVSWYQQTPGQGLQFLFEYFSETQRNKGNFPGRFSGRQFSNSRSEMNVSTLELGDSALYLCASSLEGLNTGELFFGEGSRLTVL.

This clone was detected only a few times. The chain carries TRBV5-1 and TRBJ2-3; no clear D gene. CDR1 is SGHRS, CDR2 YFSETQ, per germline. The CDR3 is 11 amino acids. V was pared by 7 bases and J by 3 bases, with 6 bases between. Here the CDR3 DNA reads TGCGCCAGCGTTGAGACAGATACGCAGTATTTT. This encodes CASVETDTQYF. Together with reference TRBV5-1 and TRBJ2-3, the CDR3 gives the full variable domain: KAGVTQTPRYLIKTRGQQVTLSCSPISGHRSVSWYQQTPGQGLQFLFEYFSETQRNKGNFPGRFSGRQFSNSRSEMNVSTLELGDSALYLCASVETDTQYFGPGTRLTVL.

This chain joins TRBV10-3 and TRBJ2-2, with TRBD1 as a possible D gene (5 bases). The CDR3 consists of 14 residues. CDR1 is ENHRY, CDR2 SYGVKD, per germline. With 0 bases removed from V and 7 bases from J, the gap between germline ends came to 9 bases. CDR3 residues: CAISESTVGGELFF. The CDR3 region has the DNA TGTGCCATCAGTGAGTCGACAGTGGGCGGGGAGCTGTTTTTT.

This chain links TRBV5-1 with TRBJ1-1; 10 bases map to TRBD1. Germline loops: CDR1 SGHRS, CDR2 YFSETQ. The CDR3 consists of 13 residues. V shed 6 bases and J 5 bases; nucleotides not matched to a gene: 4. The CDR3 loop reads CASTGQGVTEAFF. Here the CDR3 DNA reads TGCGCCAGCACAGGACAGGGGGTGACTGAAGCTTTCTTT.

The chain couples TRBV24-1 to TRBJ1-2; no firm D call. The V and J ends lost 0 bases and 8 bases respectively, with 9 bases between them. This CDR3 has 13 amino acids. Germline CDR1 KGHDR, CDR2 SFDVKD. The CDR3 loop reads CATSDLWFGGYTF. The CDR3 coding sequence is TGTGCCACCAGTGATTTGTGGTTTGGCGGCTACACCTTC.

A word on this clone: This CDR3 is also generated by other DNA sequences in the sample. V is TRBV5-1 and J is TRBJ2-1; perhaps TRBD2 as D (5 bases). CDR1 is SGHRS, CDR2 YFSETQ, per germline. CDR3 length equals 14 residues. Trimming left V 0 bases short and J 2 bases short, with 6 bases between. The CDR3 DNA reads as TGCGCCAGCAGCTTGGGCGGGCCCTACAATGAGCAGTTCTTC. Amino acids: CASSLGGPYNEQFF.

The sample holds one count of this clone. The rearrangement uses TRBV14 and TRBJ2-5, with TRBD1 matching over 8 bases. V lost 4 bases to trimming and J lost 4 bases; unmatched junction nucleotides: 14. Germline CDR1 is SGHDN and CDR2 is FVKESK. The CDR3 consists of 17 residues. CDR3 amino acids: CASSRLMTGEVGETQYF. The CDR3 region has the DNA TGTGCCAGCAGCCGCCTCATGACAGGGGAGGTTGGAGAGACCCAGTACTTC.

The rearrangement links TRBV5-5 to TRBJ2-5, with D possibly TRBD2 on 6 matching bases. The V and J ends lost 3 bases and 3 bases respectively, with 15 bases between them. This CDR3 has 15 amino acids. Germline assignment: CDR1 SGHKS and CDR2 YYEKEE (reference sequence). Here the CDR3 reads CASSSGERLKETQYF. The CDR3 DNA reads as TGTGCCAGCAGCTCGGGGGAGCGGTTAAAAGAGACCCAGTACTTC.

The chain is built from TRBV6-1 and TRBJ1-1, with TRBD1 as a possible D gene (5 bases). The CDR3 runs to 14 residues. V gave up 1 base and J gave up 9 bases, with 15 bases separating them. Per the germline V gene, CDR1 is MNHNS and CDR2 is SASEGT. The CDR3 region has the DNA TGTGCCAGCAGTGAAGACAGGTCGGTCGGAAAAGCTTTCTTT. This gives the protein CASSEDRSVGKAFF.

The chain recombines TRBV5-5 with TRBJ2-3; 7 bases align to TRBD2. CDR1 and CDR2 from the germline V gene are SGHKS and YYEKEE (reference sequence). The J segment lost 2 bases and the V segment lost 3 bases, leaving 9 bases of the junction unmatched. The CDR3 is 16 amino acids. The CDR3: CASSSTPAGITDTQYF. CDR3 in DNA: TGTGCCAGCAGCTCTACACCAGCGGGGATCACAGATACGCAGTATTTT.

J is TRBJ1-3 and V is TRBV6-5, with D hard to call. The germline gives CDR1 MNHEY, CDR2 SVGAGI. Trimming cost V 10 bases and J 0 bases, with 10 bases left between them. The CDR3 consists of 13 residues. CDR3 nucleotides: TGTGCCACCCGGTCCTCCTCTGGAAACACCATATATTTT. Protein product: CATRSSSGNTIYF.

The chain is built from TRBV5-1 and TRBJ2-5, with D perhaps matching TRBD1 (5 bases). The V gene lost 0 bases and the J gene lost 5 bases, with 14 bases spanning the gap. The length of the CDR3 is 15 residues. Germline lookup yields CDR1 SGHRS and CDR2 YFSETQ. Here the CDR3 reads CASSLEGPGWETQYF. The CDR3 DNA follows: TGCGCCAGCAGCTTGGAGGGGCCGGGCTGGGAGACCCAGTACTTC.

The chain joins TRBV1 to TRBJ2-5; no check of the table's D call, TRBD1, against the DNA was made. TRBV1 represents a pseudogene. The CDR3 is made up of 15 amino acids. CDR3 sequence reads: CTSSQKHRVQETQYF. CDR3 nucleotide sequence: TGCACCAGCAGCCAAAAGCACAGGGTCCAAGAGACCCAGTACTTC.

V gene TRBV19 combines with J gene TRBJ1-5; a possible D gene is TRBD1 (6 bases). V dropped 7 bases and J dropped 2 bases, with 27 bases sitting between them. The CDR3 runs 19 residues. The germline CDR1 and CDR2 sequences are LNHDA and SQIVND (reference sequence). The CDR3 nucleotides are TGTGCCAGTATTACGGGGGGACCGGGGGCGATTGGGGGCAATCAGCCCCAGCATTTT. Translating it yields CASITGGPGAIGGNQPQHF.

V is TRBV5-1 and J is TRBJ2-1; TRBD2 matches 11 bases. The V segment lost 3 bases and the J segment 0 bases; nucleotides outside the gene matches: 14. The CDR3 is made up of 20 amino acids. Germline values: CDR1 SGHRS, CDR2 YFSETQ. The CDR3: CASSYSGTSGSRGSYNEQFF. CDR3 DNA: TGCGCCAGCAGCTACTCAGGAACTAGCGGGAGTCGAGGCTCCTACAATGAGCAGTTCTTC.

Worth noting for this clone: Other DNA sequences in the same sample also yield this CDR3. The chain couples TRBV5-1 to TRBJ1-1, with 7 bases lining up with TRBD1. The CDR3 consists of 14 residues. Trimming removed 4 bases from V and 1 base from J; junction bases left unmatched: 4. Germline lookup yields CDR1 SGHRS and CDR2 YFSETQ. The CDR3 region is CASSLGTANTEAFF. The CDR3 bases are TGCGCCAGCAGCCTAGGGACAGCGAACACTGAAGCTTTCTTT. The full variable domain, its missing parts supplied by reference TRBV5-1 and TRBJ1-1, is KAGVTQTPRYLIKTRGQQVTLSCSPISGHRSVSWYQQTPGQGLQFLFEYFSETQRNKGNFPGRFSGRQFSNSRSEMNVSTLELGDSALYLCASSLGTANTEAFFGQGTRLTVV.